The clone carrying this T cell receptor (beta chain) was detected many times. What it binds is not known. The read halts 3 residues ahead of the CDR3 end, with the missing end drawn from the germline J gene. The data were taken from a study of T cell clonality in common variable immunodeficiency. Regarding the study as a whole: CVID subjects showed higher TCRbeta clonality than healthy controls. Links between repertoire features and CVID complications were heterogeneity-limited.

This CDR3 contains 12 residues. Germline assignment: CDR1 GTSNPN and CDR2 SVGIG (reference sequence). The V and J ends lost 1 base and 6 bases respectively, with 10 bases between them. Heparinized whole blood, about 5 to 8.5 ml, came from each donor. CVID and control samples used equivalent genomic DNA input. Sequenced by immunoSEQ multiplex PCR; TCRdb stores in-frame clones only, minus some. The table records tens of thousands of clones without singletons, the ten largest covering about 3.4%. V gene TRBV30 combines with J gene TRBJ2-7; tentatively, D is TRBD1 (6 bases). This TCR came from a person aged 18 to 70 in good health. The sample taken for sequencing was peripheral blood mononuclear cells. The CDR3 spells CAWSGSRGEQYF. The sequenced part of the CDR3 DNA is TGTGCCTGGAGTGGATCCAGGGGCGAG. Supplemented by reference TRBV30 and TRBJ2-7, the full variable domain reads SQTIHQWPATLVQPVGSPLSLECTVEGTSNPNLYWYRQAAGRGLQLLFYSVGIGQISSEVPQNLSASRPQDRQFILSSKKLLLSDSGFYLCAWSGSRGEQYFGPGTRLTVT.